This TCR beta chain stems from a study of blood T cells in healthy people across ages. Combining a sample-barcoded 5' primer with a J-beta primer mix, a second PCR ran for roughly 6 to 12 cycles. TCRdb reanalysed the 5' RACE reads using MiXCR and keeps one entry per CDR3 protein. The sample contains roughly 1.4 million distinct CDR3 sequences, approximately 60% of which appear only once. The length of the CDR3 is 18 residues. Germline V gene lookup returns CDR1 MNHEY and CDR2 SVGAGI. V gave up 2 bases and J gave up 5 bases; unmatched junction bases: 12. There are many counts of this clonotype. The TCR sequence derives from a man younger than 35 in good health. Sequencing was done on a sample of blood. V gene TRBV6-5 combines with J gene TRBJ2-3; 11 bases are a match to TRBD2. CDR3 bases: TGTGCCAGCAGTTACAAGGGACTAGGACTAGCGGGCTTAGATACGCAGTATTTT. Its protein product is CASSYKGLGLAGLDTQYF.